In its sample, the clone carrying this TCR beta chain was seen a few times. The target antigen is unknown. The data originate from a study of cytomegalovirus exposure and HLA in healthy donors. General study results and limits: It has been reported that TCR beta sequences accurately predicted the HLA-A and HLA-B alleles of most subjects.

The CDR3 covers 13 residues. V was shortened by 3 bases and J by 4 bases, with 10 bases between the two germline ends. The germline V gene encodes CDR1 SGHRS and CDR2 YFSETQ. The PCR contained 60 Vbeta and 13 Jbeta primers. The assay was immunoSEQ multiplex PCR, and TCRdb's table has in-frame clones only and misses some. Among around 200,000 clones, around 89% were seen once, and the ten largest hold about 1%. Sequenced: PBMCs. V usage is TRBV5-1 and J usage is TRBJ1-1; D may be TRBD1 (6 bases). This clonotype was obtained from a woman aged 18-35 years in good health and CMV-seronegative. The chain's CDR3 is CASSSRGSTEAFF. The DNA for the CDR3 is TGCGCCAGCAGCTCGAGGGGGAGCACTGAAGCTTTCTTT.